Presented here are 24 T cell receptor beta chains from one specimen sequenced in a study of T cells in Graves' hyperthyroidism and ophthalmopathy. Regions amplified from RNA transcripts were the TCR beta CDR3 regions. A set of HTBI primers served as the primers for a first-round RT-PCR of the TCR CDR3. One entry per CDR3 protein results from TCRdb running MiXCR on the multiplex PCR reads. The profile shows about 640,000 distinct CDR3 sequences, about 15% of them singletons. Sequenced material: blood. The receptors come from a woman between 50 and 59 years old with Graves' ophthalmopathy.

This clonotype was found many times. The CDR3 is CASTEEGLAGTYEQYF. DNA for the CDR3: TGTGCCAGCACCGAAGAGGGACTAGCGGGTACCTACGAGCAGTACTTC. The gene calls are TRBV2 and TRBJ2-7; TRBD2 matches at 12 bases. Germline V gene data show CDR1 as SNHLY and CDR2 as FYNNEI. Trimming at V came to 7 bases and at J to 2 bases, leaving 9 bases not matched to a gene. This CDR3 contains 16 residues.

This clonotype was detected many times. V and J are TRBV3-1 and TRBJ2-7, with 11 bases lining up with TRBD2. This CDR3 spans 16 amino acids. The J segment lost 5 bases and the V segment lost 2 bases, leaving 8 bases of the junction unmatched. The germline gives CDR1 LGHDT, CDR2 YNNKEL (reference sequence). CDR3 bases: TGTGCCAGCAGCCAAATGCGACTAGCGGGACTGCACGAGCAGTACTTC. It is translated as CASSQMRLAGLHEQYF.

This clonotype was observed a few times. CDR3 loop: CASSQDIRRFTEAFF. The CDR3 DNA reads as TGCGCCAGCAGCCAAGATATCAGGCGTTTCACTGAAGCTTTCTTT. This chain connects TRBV4-3 to TRBJ1-1; no clear D. The CDR3 consists of 15 residues. V dropped 0 bases and J dropped 4 bases, with 12 bases sitting between them. Per germline, CDR1 LGHNA and CDR2 YSLEER.

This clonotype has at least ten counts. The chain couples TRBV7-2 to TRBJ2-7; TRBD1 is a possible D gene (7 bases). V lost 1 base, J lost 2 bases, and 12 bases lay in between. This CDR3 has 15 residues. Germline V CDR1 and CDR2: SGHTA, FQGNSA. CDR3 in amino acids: CASSLGPGGTYEQYF. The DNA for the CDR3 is TGTGCCAGCAGCTTAGGCCCAGGGGGGACCTACGAGCAGTACTTC.

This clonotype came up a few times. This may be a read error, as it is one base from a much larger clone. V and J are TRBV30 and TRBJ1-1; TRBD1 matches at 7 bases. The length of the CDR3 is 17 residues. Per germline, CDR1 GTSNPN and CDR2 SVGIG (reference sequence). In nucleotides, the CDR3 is TGTGCCTGGAGTGGGGGACAGACAAACGAATTGAACACTGAAGCTTCCTTT. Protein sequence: CAWSGGQTNELNTEASF.

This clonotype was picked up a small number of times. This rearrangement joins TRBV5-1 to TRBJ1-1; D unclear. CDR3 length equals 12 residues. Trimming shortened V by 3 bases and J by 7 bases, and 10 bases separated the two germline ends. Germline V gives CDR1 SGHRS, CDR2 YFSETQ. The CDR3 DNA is TGCGCCAGCAGCTCGGGATACAATGAAGCTTTCTTT. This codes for CASSSGYNEAFF. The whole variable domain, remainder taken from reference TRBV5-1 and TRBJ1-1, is KAGVTQTPRYLIKTRGQQVTLSCSPISGHRSVSWYQQTPGQGLQFLFEYFSETQRNKGNFPGRFSGRQFSNSRSEMNVSTLELGDSALYLCASSSGYNEAFFGQGTRLTVV.

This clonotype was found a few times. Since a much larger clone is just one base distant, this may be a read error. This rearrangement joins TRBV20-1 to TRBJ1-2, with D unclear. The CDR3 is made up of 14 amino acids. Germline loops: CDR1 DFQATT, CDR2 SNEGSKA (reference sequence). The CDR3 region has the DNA TGCAGTGCTAGAGAGACACAACTCGACTATGGCCACACCTTC. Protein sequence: CSARETQLDYGHTF.

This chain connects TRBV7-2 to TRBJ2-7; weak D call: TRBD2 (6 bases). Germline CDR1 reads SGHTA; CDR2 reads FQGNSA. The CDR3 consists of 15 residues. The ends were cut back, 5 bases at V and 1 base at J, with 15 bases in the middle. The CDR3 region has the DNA TGTGCCAGCAGCAATAATCGGGAGCGATCCTACGAGCAGTACTTC. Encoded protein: CASSNNRERSYEQYF.

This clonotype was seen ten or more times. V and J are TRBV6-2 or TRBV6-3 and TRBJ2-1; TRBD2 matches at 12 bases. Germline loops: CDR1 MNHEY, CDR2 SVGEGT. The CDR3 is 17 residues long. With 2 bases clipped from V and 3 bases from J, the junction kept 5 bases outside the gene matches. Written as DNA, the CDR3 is TGTGCCAGCAGTTACCTCGGACTAGCGGGGCACTACAATGAGCAGTTCTTC. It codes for CASSYLGLAGHYNEQFF.

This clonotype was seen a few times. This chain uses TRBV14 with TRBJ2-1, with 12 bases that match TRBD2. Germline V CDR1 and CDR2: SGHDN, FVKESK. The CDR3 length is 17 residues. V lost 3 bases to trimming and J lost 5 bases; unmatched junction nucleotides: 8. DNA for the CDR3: TGTGCCAGCAGCCAGAAGCGCAGACTAGCGGGAGACAATGAGCAGTTCTTC. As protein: CASSQKRRLAGDNEQFF. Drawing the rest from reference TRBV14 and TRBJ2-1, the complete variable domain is EAGVTQFPSHSVIEKGQTVTLRCDPISGHDNLYWYRRVMGKEIKFLLHFVKESKQDESGMPNNRFLAERTGGTYSTLKVQPAELEDSGVYFCASSQKRRLAGDNEQFFGPGTRLTVL.

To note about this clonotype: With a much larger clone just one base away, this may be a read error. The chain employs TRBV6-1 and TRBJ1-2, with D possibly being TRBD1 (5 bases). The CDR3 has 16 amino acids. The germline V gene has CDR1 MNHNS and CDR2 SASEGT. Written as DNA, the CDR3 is TGTGCCGGCAGTGAAGGGGTGGGCAGGATTCGCTATGGCTACACCTTC. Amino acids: CAGSEGVGRIRYGYTF.

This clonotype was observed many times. In DNA form, the CDR3 reads TGCAGTGCTAGACGACCGGGACTAGCTGGCAATGAGCAGTTCTTC. It codes for CSARRPGLAGNEQFF. The chain has TRBV20-1 and TRBJ2-1; 9 positions match TRBD2. The CDR3 covers 15 residues. Germline V gene lookup returns CDR1 DFQATT and CDR2 SNEGSKA (reference sequence). The J segment lost 6 bases and the V segment lost 2 bases, leaving 8 bases of the junction unmatched.

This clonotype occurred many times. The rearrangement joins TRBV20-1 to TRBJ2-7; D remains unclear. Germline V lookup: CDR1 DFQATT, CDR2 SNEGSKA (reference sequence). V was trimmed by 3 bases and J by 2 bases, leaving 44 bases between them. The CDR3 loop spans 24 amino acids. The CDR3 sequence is CSARGTGRNRRYRAEGHRTYEQYF. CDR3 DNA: TGCAGTGCTAGGGGTACCGGCCGAAATCGGCGGTATCGGGCAGAAGGCCACCGAACCTACGAGCAGTACTTC.

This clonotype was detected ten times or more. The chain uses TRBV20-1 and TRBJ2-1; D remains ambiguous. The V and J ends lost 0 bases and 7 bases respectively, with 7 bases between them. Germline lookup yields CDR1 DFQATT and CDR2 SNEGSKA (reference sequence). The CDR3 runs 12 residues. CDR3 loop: CSARDPRNEQFF. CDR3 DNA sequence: TGCAGTGCTAGAGACCCCCGAAATGAGCAGTTCTTC.

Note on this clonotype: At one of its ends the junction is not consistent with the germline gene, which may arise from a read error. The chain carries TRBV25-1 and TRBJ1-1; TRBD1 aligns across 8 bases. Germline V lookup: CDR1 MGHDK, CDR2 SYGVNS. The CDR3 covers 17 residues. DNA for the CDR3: TGTGCCAGCAGTGAGGTTTCCGGGACAGGTGGGAACACTGAGGCTTTCTTT. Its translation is CASSEVSGTGGNTEAFF.

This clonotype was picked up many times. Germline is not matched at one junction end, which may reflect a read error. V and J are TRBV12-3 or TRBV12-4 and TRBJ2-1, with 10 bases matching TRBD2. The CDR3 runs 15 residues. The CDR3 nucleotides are TGTGCCAGCAGTCTAGCGGGAGCCCCCGCCAATGAGCAGTTCTTC. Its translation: CASSLAGAPANEQFF.

The CDR3 region has the DNA TGTGCCAGCAGTTTTCTCGGTAGCAACATTCAGTACTTC. Protein: CASSFLGSNIQYF. The genes are TRBV27 and TRBJ2-4; D remains unclear. The CDR3 is made up of 13 amino acids. V lost 3 bases, J lost 7 bases, and 10 bases lay in between. CDR1 and CDR2 from the germline V gene are MNHEY and SMNVEV (reference sequence).

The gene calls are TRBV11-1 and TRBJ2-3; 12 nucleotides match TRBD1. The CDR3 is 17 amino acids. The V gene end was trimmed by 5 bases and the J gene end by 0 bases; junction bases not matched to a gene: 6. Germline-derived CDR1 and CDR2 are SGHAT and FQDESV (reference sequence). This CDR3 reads CASSTGQGAPSTDTQYF. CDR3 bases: TGTGCCAGCAGCACGGGACAGGGGGCCCCTAGCACAGATACGCAGTATTTT.

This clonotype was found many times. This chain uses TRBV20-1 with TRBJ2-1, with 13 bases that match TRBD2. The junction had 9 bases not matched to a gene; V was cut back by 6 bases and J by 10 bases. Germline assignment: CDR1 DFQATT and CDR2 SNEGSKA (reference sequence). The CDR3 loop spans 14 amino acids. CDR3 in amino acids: CSAEAGTSGIEQFF. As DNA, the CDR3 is TGCAGTGCCGAAGCGGGGACTAGCGGGATCGAGCAGTTCTTC.

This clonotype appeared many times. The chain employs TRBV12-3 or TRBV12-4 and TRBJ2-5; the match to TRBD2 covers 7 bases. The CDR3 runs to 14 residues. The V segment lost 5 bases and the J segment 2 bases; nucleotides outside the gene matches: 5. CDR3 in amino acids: CASSIQGGQETQYF. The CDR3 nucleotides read TGTGCCAGCAGTATTCAGGGAGGGCAAGAGACCCAGTACTTC.

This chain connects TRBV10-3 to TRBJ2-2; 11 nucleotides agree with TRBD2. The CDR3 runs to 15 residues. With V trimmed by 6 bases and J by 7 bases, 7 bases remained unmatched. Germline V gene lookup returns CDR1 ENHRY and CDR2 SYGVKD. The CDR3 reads CAIRIAGGPIGELFF. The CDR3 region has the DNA TGTGCCATCAGAATAGCGGGAGGGCCTATCGGGGAGCTGTTTTTT.

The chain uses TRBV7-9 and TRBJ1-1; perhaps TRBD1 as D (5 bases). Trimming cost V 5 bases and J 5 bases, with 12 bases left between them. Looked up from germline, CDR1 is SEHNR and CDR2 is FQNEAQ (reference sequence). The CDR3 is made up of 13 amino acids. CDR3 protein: CASSPGTWTEAFF. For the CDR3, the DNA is TGTGCCAGCAGCCCAGGGACTTGGACTGAAGCTTTCTTT.

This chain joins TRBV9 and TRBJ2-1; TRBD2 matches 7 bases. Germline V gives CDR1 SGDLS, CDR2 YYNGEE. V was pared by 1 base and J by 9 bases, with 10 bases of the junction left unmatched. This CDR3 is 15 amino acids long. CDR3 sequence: CASSVSGLDSGEQFF. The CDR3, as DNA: TGTGCCAGCAGCGTATCCGGACTAGATAGCGGTGAGCAGTTCTTC.

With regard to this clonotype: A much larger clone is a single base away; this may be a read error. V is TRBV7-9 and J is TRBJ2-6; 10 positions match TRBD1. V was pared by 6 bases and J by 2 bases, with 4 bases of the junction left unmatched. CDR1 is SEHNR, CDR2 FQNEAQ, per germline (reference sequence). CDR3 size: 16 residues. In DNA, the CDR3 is TGTGCCAGCAGTAAGGACAGGGGGGCTGGGGCCAACGTCCTGACTTTC. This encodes CASSKDRGAGANVLTF.